Presented here are 6 T cell receptor beta chains from one specimen sequenced in a study of cytomegalovirus exposure and HLA in healthy donors. Use of 60 Vbeta and 13 Jbeta primers characterized the PCR. The table came from immunoSEQ multiplex PCR; TCRdb's copy has only in-frame clones and leaves some out. The table has about 120,000 clones, over 70% seen once. Sequencing was done on a sample of PBMCs. All receptors come from a man aged 18 to 30 in good health and CMV-seropositive.

The genes are TRBV7-9 and TRBJ2-1; D possibly corresponds to TRBD2 (7 bases). Germline CDR1 SEHNR, CDR2 FQNEAQ (reference sequence). V was shortened by 1 base and J by 7 bases, with 11 bases between the two germline ends. This CDR3 has 14 amino acids. The chain's CDR3 is CASSLEGGGNEQFF. CDR3 DNA sequence: TGTGCCAGCAGCTTAGAGGGAGGGGGGAATGAGCAGTTCTTC.

The chain combines TRBV27 with TRBJ1-2; 9 bases are a match to TRBD1. With 5 bases clipped from V and 4 bases from J, the junction kept 14 bases outside the gene matches. Germline CDR1 MNHEY, CDR2 SMNVEV (reference sequence). The CDR3 sequence is 17 residues long. In DNA form, the CDR3 reads TGTGCCAGCAGTAGCCAACCCCGCGCGGGACAGGGCTATGGCTACACCTTC. This gives the protein CASSSQPRAGQGYGYTF.

The J gene is TRBJ1-1, the V gene TRBV5-5, with 7 bases that match TRBD1. The CDR3 totals 18 residues. The V segment lost 1 base and the J segment 0 bases; nucleotides outside the gene matches: 12. The germline V gene has CDR1 SGHKS and CDR2 YYEKEE (reference sequence). The CDR3 region has the DNA TGTGCCAGCAGCTTGACGGACAGGCTCACTTTCATGAACACTGAAGCTTTCTTT. Its protein product is CASSLTDRLTFMNTEAFF.

This clone was seen a single time. The J gene is TRBJ2-1, the V gene TRBV7-8; D possibly corresponds to TRBD2 (5 bases). V lost 3 bases and J 4 bases, leaving 13 bases between the germline ends. The CDR3 has 15 amino acids. CDR1 and CDR2 (germline): SGHVS, FQNEAQ. This chain's CDR3 is CASSFDGKEYNEQFF. Here the CDR3 DNA reads TGTGCCAGCAGCTTTGACGGGAAGGAGTACAATGAGCAGTTCTTC.

The chain has TRBV7-2 and TRBJ2-3, with 9 bases that match TRBD2. The CDR3 sequence is 15 residues long. From germline, CDR1 is SGHTA and CDR2 FQGNSA. Trimming cost V 0 bases and J 3 bases; bases outside gene matches: 1. The CDR3 here is CASSLASGRTDTQYF. CDR3 DNA sequence: TGTGCCAGCAGCTTAGCTAGCGGGAGAACAGATACGCAGTATTTT. Full variable domain (rest looked up from reference TRBV7-2 and TRBJ2-3): GAGVSQSPSNKVTEKGKDVELRCDPISGHTALYWYRQSLGQGLEFLIYFQGNSAPDKSGLPSDRFSAERTGGSVSTLTIQRTQQEDSAVYLCASSLASGRTDTQYFGPGTRLTVL.

This chain links TRBV5-8 with TRBJ1-1; D not resolved. Germline CDR1 and CDR2: SGHTS and YDEGEE. Deletions cut 0 bases from V and 0 bases from J, with 6 bases between. This CDR3 has 14 residues. The CDR3 spells CASSLDGMNTEAFF. CDR3 nucleotides: TGTGCCAGCAGCTTGGACGGGATGAACACTGAAGCTTTCTTT.